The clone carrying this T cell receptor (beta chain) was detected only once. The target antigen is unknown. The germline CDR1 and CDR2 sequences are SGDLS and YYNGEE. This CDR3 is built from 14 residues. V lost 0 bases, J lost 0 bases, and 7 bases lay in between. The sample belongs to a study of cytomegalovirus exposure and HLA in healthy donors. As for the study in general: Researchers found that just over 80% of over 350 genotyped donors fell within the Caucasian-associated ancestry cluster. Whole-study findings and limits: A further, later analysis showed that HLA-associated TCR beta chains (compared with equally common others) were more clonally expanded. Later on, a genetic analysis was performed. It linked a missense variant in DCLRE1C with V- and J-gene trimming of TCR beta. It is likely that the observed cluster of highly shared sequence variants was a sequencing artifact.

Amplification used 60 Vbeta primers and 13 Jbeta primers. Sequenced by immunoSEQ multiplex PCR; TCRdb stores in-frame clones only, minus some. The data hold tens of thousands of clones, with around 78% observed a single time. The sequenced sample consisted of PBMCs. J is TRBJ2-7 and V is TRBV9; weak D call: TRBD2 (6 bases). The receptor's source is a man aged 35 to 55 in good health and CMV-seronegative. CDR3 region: CASSVGDFSYEQYF. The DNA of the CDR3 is TGTGCCAGCAGCGTAGGGGACTTCTCCTACGAGCAGTACTTC. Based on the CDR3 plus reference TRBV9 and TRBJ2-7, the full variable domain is DSGVTQTPKHLITATGQRVTLRCSPRSGDLSVYWYQQSLDQGLQFLIQYYNGEERAKGNILERFSAQQFPDLHSELNLSSLELGDSALYFCASSVGDFSYEQYFGPGTRLTVT.